This T cell receptor beta chain was sequenced for a study of long-term antiretroviral therapy in people with HIV (dated by TCRdb to the early 2020s). In the study overall: The earliest samples were collected about a decade before the 2015 WHO recommendation for immediate ART, when ART was typically delayed until CD4 counts fell. A retrospective serial study tested whether changes in peripheral blood TRB repertoire composition and diversity were associated with ART initiation and durable HIV suppression. From over 25 adults with confirmed HIV infection, the cohort provided around 180 cryopreserved PBMC samples, gathered serially across a mean of around 6 years (range 1-12). About 35% of the 30 participants with HIV were female. No cross-contamination during QIAcube processing was shown when test extractions of a monoclonal T-cell line were performed alongside about 33 polyclonal samples. Here is what the overall study found, with its caveats: Since PBMC availability was limited, sequencing covered only the TCR beta chain, with no alpha chain pairing. Expanded TRB clones identified before ART initiation dominated the repertoire across all time points, though the dominance fluctuated and decreased in many PLHIV after ART. Inferences about post-ART repertoire changes are limited because no data were available on ART adherence, viral resistance or therapy changes. Because pre-ART samples had limited cell numbers, profiling was done on unsorted PBMC rather than on sorted CD4+ and CD8+ T cells. Starting ART was linked to a significant rise in TRB diversity, yet even after long-term ART the diversity remained significantly lower than in transplant donor controls. The samples span the years 2004 to 2017, and the ART regimens used at that time may not be as effective as current regimens. HIV repertoires had narrower CDR3 length ranges than controls, and the network structure suggested an antigen-experienced repertoire that shifted only slightly toward naive after ART.

The immunoSEQ hsTCRB v3.0 assay was used at survey level resolution to sequence the TRB variable region. The targeted TRB sequencing depth was roughly 35,000-50,000 T-cell genomes per sample. Pooled TRB libraries were sequenced on an Illumina MiSeq with a v3 150-cycle kit. The original methods were these. Analysis of repertoires was carried out in R inside a reproducible Nextflow workflow spanning QC, data transformation and analysis. LymphoSeq2, an R package for exploring AIRR-Seq data, was used to implement the custom analyses. Four samples that yielded fewer than 5000 total TRB sequences were excluded, so that some 190 HIV repertoires were analyzed. Of the 180 to 200 retained HIV repertoires, over 55 were collected before and roughly 130 after ART initiation. Repertoires were downsampled to 5000 TRB nucleotide sequences, with summary statistics averaged over 100 downsampling iterations. Only TRB sequences with CDR3 regions of at least seven amino acids were retained for analysis. Diversity was assessed using a clonality score derived from Shannon entropy and using the Gini coefficient. In the repertoire networks, any two of the top 5000 CDR3 amino acid sequences were linked whenever the two sequences differed by an edit distance of one. Antigen specificity groups and MHC restriction were predicted for TRB CDR3 amino acid sequences with GLIPH2. To flag known associations with CMV, EBV, HIV or tissue antigens, CDR3 amino acid sequences were compared against VDJdb and McPAS-TCR. Pre-ART, post-ART and control groups were compared with Wilcoxon signed-rank tests and Holm-Bonferroni correction. Imported from immuneACCESS, the table was reduced by TCRdb to in-frame sequences with V and J called. These copies leave out some clones; in studies compared against another copy, an unresolved V gene accounts for under half, and the cause of the remainder is not known. That table is the source of V, J and clone size, and D and trimming were worked out from the DNA. The sample table contains 20,000 to 25,000 clones; only one count was recorded for 79% of them. Clones ranked in the top ten supply about 9.4% of the sample.

Inclusion was restricted to participants for whom at least one PBMC sample before ART initiation and at least two post-ART samples were available. Every participant with HIV received treatment in the United States of America. Cryopreserved samples of about 1-11 million PBMC were thawed and washed before DNA extraction. At the time of the earliest PBMC sample, participants with HIV were aged between roughly 23 and 60 years. Per participant, PBMC samples came from 1-4 timepoints prior to ART initiation and 2-8 timepoints following ART initiation, for a median of 7 samples. For every participant, serial HIV viral load, CD4+ T-cell count, ART history and demographic data were obtained. Genomic DNA was extracted from unsorted PBMC with a Qiagen kit on a QIAcube, processed in batches of 12 samples. On this clone: What antigen it recognizes has not been identified. There are no base qualities to consult, and no much larger clone falls within one base.

The CDR1 and CDR2 encoded by the germline V gene (reference sequence) are SEHNR and FQNEAQ. The CDR3, from cysteine to phenylalanine, totals 15 residues. Only CDR3 DNA remains: 45 bases, in frame from the first base. Trimming removed 4 bases from V and 2 bases from J, leaving 15 bases between the germline ends. The chain joins TRBV7-9 to TRBJ2-7, with the identity of the D gene unclear. The clonotype comes from a woman aged 40-49 years with HIV. This material consisted of unsorted PBMCs, taken 4.1 years after starting antiretroviral therapy. The CDR3 reads CASSSWRSSAYEQYF. The sequenced DNA is TGTGCCAGCAGCTCCTGGCGTAGTAGTGCCTACGAGCAGTACTTC.